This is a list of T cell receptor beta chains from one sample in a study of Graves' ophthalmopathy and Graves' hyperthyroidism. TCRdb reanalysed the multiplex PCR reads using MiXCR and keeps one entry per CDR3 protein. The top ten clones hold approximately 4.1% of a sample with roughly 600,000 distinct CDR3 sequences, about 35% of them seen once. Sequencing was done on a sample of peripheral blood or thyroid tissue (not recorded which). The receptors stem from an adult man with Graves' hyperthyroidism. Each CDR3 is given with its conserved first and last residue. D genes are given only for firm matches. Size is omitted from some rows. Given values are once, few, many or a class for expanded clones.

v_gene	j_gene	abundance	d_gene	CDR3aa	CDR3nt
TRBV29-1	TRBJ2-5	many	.	CSVAGRGPVQETQYF	TGCAGCGTTGCTGGGAGAGGGCCAGTCCAAGAGACCCAGTACTTC
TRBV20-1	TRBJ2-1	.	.	CSASGPRSNEQFF	TGCAGTGCTAGTGGGCCCCGCTCCAATGAGCAGTTCTTC
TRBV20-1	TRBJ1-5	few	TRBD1	CSARDWTGGENQPQHF	TGCAGTGCTAGAGATTGGACAGGGGGGGAGAATCAGCCCCAGCATTTT
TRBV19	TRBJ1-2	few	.	CAWSLTEDGYTF	TGTGCCTGGAGTTTGACAGAAGATGGCTACACCTTC
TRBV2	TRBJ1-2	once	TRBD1	CATDRGGDGYTF	TGTGCCACGGACAGGGGAGGAGATGGCTACACCTTC
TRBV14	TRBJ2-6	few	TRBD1	CASSRQGVTGANVLTF	TGTGCCAGCAGCCGACAGGGGGTAACTGGGGCCAACGTCCTGACTTTC
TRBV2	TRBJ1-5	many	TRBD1	CASRGQGGNQPQHF	TGTGCCAGCAGGGGACAGGGTGGCAATCAGCCCCAGCATTTT
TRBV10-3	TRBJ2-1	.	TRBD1	CAISESTGGFVNEQFF	TGTGCCATCAGTGAGTCCACAGGGGGGTTCGTCAATGAGCAGTTCTTC
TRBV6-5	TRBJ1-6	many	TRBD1	CASSYDRGWNSPLHF	TGTGCCAGCAGTTACGACAGGGGTTGGAATTCACCCCTCCACTTT
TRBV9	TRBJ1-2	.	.	CASSVGPESGYTF	TGTGCCAGCAGCGTAGGGCCAGAATCAGGCTACACCTTC
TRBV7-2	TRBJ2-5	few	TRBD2	CASSLEGLAVGGETQYF	TGTGCCAGCAGCTTGGAGGGACTAGCGGTCGGGGGAGAGACCCAGTACTTC
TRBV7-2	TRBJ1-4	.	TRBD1	CASSIGSGTGDEKLFF	TGTGCCAGCAGCATCGGGTCCGGGACAGGGGATGAAAAACTGTTTTTT
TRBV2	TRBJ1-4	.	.	CASSLAGARDEKLFF	TGTGCCAGCAGTTTAGCGGGGGCAAGGGATGAAAAACTGTTTTTT
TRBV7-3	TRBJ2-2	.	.	CASSPDHYSGGELFF	TGTGCCAGCAGCCCCGACCACTATAGTGGCGGGGAGCTGTTTTTT
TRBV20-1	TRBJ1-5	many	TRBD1	CSAAGQGSLSQPQHF	TGCAGTGCCGCAGGACAGGGAAGTCTCAGTCAGCCCCAGCATTTT
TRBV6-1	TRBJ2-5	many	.	CASSDSLHGQETQYF	TGTGCCAGCAGTGATTCCCTACACGGACAAGAGACCCAGTACTTC
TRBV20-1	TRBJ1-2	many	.	CSARGVGRDGNYGYTF	TGCAGTGCTAGAGGGGTGGGGAGGGACGGGAACTATGGCTACACCTTC
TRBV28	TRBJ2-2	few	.	CASIPEGPVGELFF	TGTGCCAGCATTCCCGAAGGACCGGTCGGGGAGCTGTTTTTT
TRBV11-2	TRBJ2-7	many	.	CASSLVYEQYF	TGTGCCAGCAGCTTAGTGTACGAGCAGTACTTC
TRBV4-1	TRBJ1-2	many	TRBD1	CASSQVSDRDYGYTF	TGCGCCAGCAGCCAAGTCTCAGACAGGGACTATGGCTACACCTTC
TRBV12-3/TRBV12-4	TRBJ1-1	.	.	CASSPGVRAEALF	TGTGCCAGCAGCCCAGGGGTTCGGGCTGAAGCTCTCTTT
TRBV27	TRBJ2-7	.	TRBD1	CASSTDRAPIYEQYF	TGTGCCAGCAGTACCGACAGGGCCCCTATCTACGAGCAGTACTTC
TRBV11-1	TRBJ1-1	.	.	CASSMDRVNTEAFF	TGTGCCAGCAGCATGGACCGAGTGAACACTGAAGCTTTCTTT
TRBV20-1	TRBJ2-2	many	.	CSARLPSTGELFF	TGCAGTGCTAGACTACCCTCCACCGGGGAGCTGTTTTTT
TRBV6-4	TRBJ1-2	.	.	CAISVGPRYGYTF	TGTGCCATCAGTGTGGGGCCTCGCTATGGCTACACCTTC
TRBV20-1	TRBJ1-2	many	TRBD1	CSAGPGTANYGYTF	TGCAGTGCTGGACCCGGGACAGCTAACTATGGCTACACCTTC
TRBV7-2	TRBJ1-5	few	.	CASSLGGGETQHF	TGTGCCAGCAGTCTCGGTGGGGGGGAGACCCAGCATTTT
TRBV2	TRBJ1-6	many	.	CASRGQGPLHF	TGTGCCAGCAGGGGCCAGGGTCCCCTCCACTTT
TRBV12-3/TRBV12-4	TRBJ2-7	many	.	CASSLDWGAYEQYF	TGTGCCAGCAGTCTAGACTGGGGGGCCTACGAGCAGTACTTC
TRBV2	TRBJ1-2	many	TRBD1	CASSKGQEHGYTF	TGTGCCAGCAGTAAGGGACAGGAGCATGGCTACACCTTC
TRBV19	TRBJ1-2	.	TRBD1	CASTRTGRGYGYTF	TGTGCCAGTACCCGGACAGGGCGCGGATATGGCTACACCTTC
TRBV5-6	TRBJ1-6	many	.	CASSPGLWSSYNSPLHF	TGTGCCAGCAGCCCGGGCCTGTGGAGCTCCTATAATTCACCCCTCCACTTT
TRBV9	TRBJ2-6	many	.	CASSVSGTGANVLTF	TGTGCCAGCAGCGTATCCGGGACCGGGGCCAACGTCCTGACTTTC
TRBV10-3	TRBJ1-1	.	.	CAIATSGGATEAFF	TGTGCCATCGCGACTAGCGGGGGGGCCACTGAAGCTTTCTTT
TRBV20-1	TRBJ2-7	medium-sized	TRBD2	CSAAGGEDEQYF	TGCAGTGCCGCGGGAGGGGAGGACGAGCAGTACTTC
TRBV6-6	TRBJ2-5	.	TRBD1	CASRPGTGGKRTETQYF	TGTGCCAGCAGACCGGGGACAGGGGGTAAAAGGACGGAGACCCAGTACTTC